The 5 T cell receptor beta chains presented below share a single source sample, sequenced in a study of CD8 T cells in ankylosing spondylitis. Study observations and caveats: Ankylosing spondylitis blood appeared to be characterized by a TCR beta motif of about 8 highly homologous variants.

No antigens are known for them. TCRdb re-called the 5' RACE reads with MiXCR, one entry per CDR3 protein. The sample holds about 500,000 distinct CDR3 sequences; over 4% are singletons and the top ten take roughly 3.5%. Sequenced material: blood, either unsorted or a sorted T cell fraction (not recorded which). These receptors came from a male donor with ankylosing spondylitis.

This clonotype came up a few times. CDR3 sequence reads: CASSPLRGRSGANVLTF. The CDR3 DNA follows: TGTGCCAGCTCACCACTCCGGGGCCGCTCTGGGGCCAACGTCCTGACTTTC. V gene TRBV18 combines with J gene TRBJ2-6, with D tentatively TRBD1 or TRBD2 (5 bases each). The CDR3 consists of 17 residues. Trimming took 1 base from V and 0 from J, leaving 10 bases between them. CDR1 and CDR2 (germline): KGHSH, LQKENI.

This clonotype was picked up many times. The chain employs TRBV7-9 and TRBJ2-3; 7 bases align to TRBD2. The germline CDR1 and CDR2 sequences are SEHNR and FQNEAQ (reference sequence). J lost 2 bases, V lost 2 bases, and 4 bases had no gene match. The CDR3 covers 15 residues. CDR3 bases: TGTGCCAGCAGCTTACTTCTAGCGGACACAGATACGCAGTATTTT. It codes for CASSLLLADTDTQYF.

CDR3 nucleotides: TGTGCCAGCAGTCACACGTGGACAGATACGCAGTATTTT. Translating it yields CASSHTWTDTQYF. The genes are TRBV27 and TRBJ2-3; unclear D gene. CDR1 and CDR2 from the germline V gene are MNHEY and SMNVEV (reference sequence). This CDR3 has 13 amino acids. V dropped 5 bases and J dropped 3 bases, with 9 bases sitting between them.

The V gene is TRBV2, the J gene TRBJ1-3; D remains ambiguous. V was pared by 3 bases and J by 1 base, with 10 bases between. CDR1 and CDR2 (germline): SNHLY, FYNNEI. The length of the CDR3 is 15 residues. The CDR3, as DNA: TGTGCCAGCAGTGATAGTTTGGGTTCTGGAAACACCATATATTTT. Its translation: CASSDSLGSGNTIYF. Supplemented by reference TRBV2 and TRBJ1-3, the full variable domain reads EPEVTQTPSHQVTQMGQEVILRCVPISNHLYFYWYRQILGQKVEFLVSFYNNEISEKSEIFDDQFSVERPDGSNFTLKIRSTKLEDSAMYFCASSDSLGSGNTIYFGEGSWLTVV.

This clonotype was seen at least ten times. The chain couples TRBV29-1 to TRBJ2-5, with TRBD2 matching 7 bases. V trimming: 7 bases; J trimming: 7 bases; junction bases outside the gene matches: 12. Per the germline V gene, CDR1 is SQVTM and CDR2 is ANQGSEA. The CDR3 runs 13 residues. CDR3 loop: CSAGRLADTTQYF. The CDR3 bases are TGCAGCGCCGGGCGGCTAGCGGATACGACCCAGTACTTC.